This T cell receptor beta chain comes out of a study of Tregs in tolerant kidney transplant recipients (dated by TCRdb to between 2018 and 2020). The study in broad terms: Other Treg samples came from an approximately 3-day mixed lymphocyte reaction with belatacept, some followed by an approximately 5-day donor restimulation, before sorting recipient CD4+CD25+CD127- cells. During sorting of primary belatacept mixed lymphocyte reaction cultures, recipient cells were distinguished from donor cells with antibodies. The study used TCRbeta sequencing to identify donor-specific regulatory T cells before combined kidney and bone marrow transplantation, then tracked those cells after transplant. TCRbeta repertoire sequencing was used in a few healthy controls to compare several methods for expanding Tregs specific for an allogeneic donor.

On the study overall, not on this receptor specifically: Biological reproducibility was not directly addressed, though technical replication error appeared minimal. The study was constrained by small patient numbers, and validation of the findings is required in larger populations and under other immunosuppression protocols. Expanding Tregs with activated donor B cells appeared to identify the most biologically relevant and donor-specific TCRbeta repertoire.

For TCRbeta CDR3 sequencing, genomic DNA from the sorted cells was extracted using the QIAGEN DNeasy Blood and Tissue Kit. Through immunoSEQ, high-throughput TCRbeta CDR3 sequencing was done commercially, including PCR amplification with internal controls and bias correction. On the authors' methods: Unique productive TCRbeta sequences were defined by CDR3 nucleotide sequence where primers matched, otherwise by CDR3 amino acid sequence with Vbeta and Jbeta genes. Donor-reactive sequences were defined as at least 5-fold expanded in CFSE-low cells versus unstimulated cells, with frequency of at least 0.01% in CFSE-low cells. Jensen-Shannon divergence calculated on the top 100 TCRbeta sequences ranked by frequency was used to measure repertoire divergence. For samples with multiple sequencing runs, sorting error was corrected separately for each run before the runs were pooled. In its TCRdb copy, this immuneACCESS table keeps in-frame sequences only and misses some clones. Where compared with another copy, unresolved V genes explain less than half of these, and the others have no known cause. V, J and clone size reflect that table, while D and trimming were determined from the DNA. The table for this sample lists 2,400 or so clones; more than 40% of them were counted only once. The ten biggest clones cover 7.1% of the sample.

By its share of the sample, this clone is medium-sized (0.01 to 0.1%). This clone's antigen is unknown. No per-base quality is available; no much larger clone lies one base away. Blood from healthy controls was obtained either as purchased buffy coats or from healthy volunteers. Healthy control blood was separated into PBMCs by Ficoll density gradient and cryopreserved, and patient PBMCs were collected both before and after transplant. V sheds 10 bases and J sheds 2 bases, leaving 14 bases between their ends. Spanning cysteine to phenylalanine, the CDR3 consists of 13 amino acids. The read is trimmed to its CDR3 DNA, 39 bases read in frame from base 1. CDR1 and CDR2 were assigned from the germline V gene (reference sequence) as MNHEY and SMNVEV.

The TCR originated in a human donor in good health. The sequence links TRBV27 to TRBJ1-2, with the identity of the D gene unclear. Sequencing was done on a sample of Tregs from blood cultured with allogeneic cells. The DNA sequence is TGTGCCATCGTGCCAGCGGGCAACTATGGCTACACCTTC. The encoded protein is CAIVPAGNYGYTF.